The 4 T cell receptor beta chains given below trace back to one sample, sequenced in a study of blood T cells in healthy people across ages. The authors ran a second PCR of 7 to 11 cycles using a sample-barcoded 5' primer and a J-beta primer mix. TCRdb re-derived calls from the 5' RACE reads in MiXCR, one entry per CDR3 protein. The profile shows approximately 490,000 distinct CDR3 sequences, approximately 25% of them singletons. These same data were also listed under a study on T cells of mothers and their children.

Sequencing was performed on blood. These receptors originate from a boy aged 5-17 years in good health.

This clonotype was found a few times. This rearrangement joins TRBV6-1 to TRBJ1-3; no clear D gene. From germline, CDR1 is MNHNS and CDR2 SASEGT. The CDR3 runs to 13 residues. Between the trimmed V and J ends, which lost 6 bases and 8 bases, there was a span of 14 bases. CDR3 nucleotides: TGTGCCAGCAGCGGGTCGGCGAGGGACACCATATATTTT. It translates to CASSGSARDTIYF.

Only a few counts were recorded for this clonotype. The chain employs TRBV21-1 and TRBJ1-4. TRBV21-1 is a known pseudogene. The CDR3 covers 13 residues. CDR3 amino acids: CASRTRTNEKLFF. The CDR3 DNA reads TGTGCCAGCCGGACTCGGACTAATGAAAAACTGTTTTTT.

This clonotype was counted a few times. The chain joins TRBV6-6 to TRBJ2-7; no firm D call. Germline CDR1 is MNHNY and CDR2 is SVGAGI (reference sequence). The CDR3 loop spans 15 amino acids. V lost 7 bases and J lost 0, with 16 bases in between. The CDR3 here is CASTTKGFGSYEQYF. For the CDR3, the DNA is TGTGCCAGCACCACCAAGGGATTCGGCTCCTACGAGCAGTACTTC.

For the CDR3, the DNA is TGTGCCAGCAGTTACTTCGCTAGCGGGAGCAATGAGCAGTTCTTC. This encodes CASSYFASGSNEQFF. The chain uses TRBV6-5 and TRBJ2-1; 10 nucleotides agree with TRBD2. The CDR3 has 15 amino acids. V shed 1 base and J 6 bases; nucleotides not matched to a gene: 3. The germline gives CDR1 MNHEY, CDR2 SVGAGI.